This T cell receptor beta chain was profiled in a study of cytomegalovirus exposure and HLA in healthy donors. Primers included in the PCR were 60 Vbeta and 13 Jbeta primers. The repertoire was sequenced with immunoSEQ multiplex PCR; TCRdb's copy has only in-frame clones and lacks some. The data show 190,000 or so clones, approximately 85% seen once. Study conclusions and caveats: Associated with cytomegalovirus, according to the listing, were around 160 TCR beta chains. Common viral pathogens seemed to be connected with several of the most significant clusters, according to a later analysis. In terms of immune exposure information, only CMV serostatus was available.

Turning to this clone: Its antigen is undetermined.

Trimming cost V 7 bases and J 7 bases; bases outside gene matches: 10. Germline V lookup: CDR1 SNHLY, CDR2 FYNNEI. The CDR3 runs 14 residues. Sequences were obtained from PBMCs. The source of this sequence is a woman aged 45 to 65 in good health and CMV-seropositive. The chain uses TRBV2 and TRBJ2-1; 7 bases line up with TRBD2. DNA for the CDR3: TGTGCCAGCAAGGAGCGGGACGGAGGAAATGAGCAGTTCTTC. It translates to CASKERDGGNEQFF.